This TCR beta chain was captured in a study of cytomegalovirus exposure and HLA in healthy donors. Primers: 60 Vbeta forward and 13 Jbeta reverse. Libraries were prepared by immunoSEQ multiplex PCR; TCRdb keeps only in-frame clonotypes and omits some of them. The sample lists around 180,000 clones; about 83% were seen once. Study-wide points: CMV serostatus stood as the only immune exposure information on hand. Presence/absence comparisons presumed near-even sequencing depth among donors. TRBV6-2, TRBV6-3 and some other V segments were unresolvable in 87-base-pair reads.

Remarks on this clone: Its target is not known.

The CDR3 spans 15 residues. From germline, CDR1 is ENHRY and CDR2 SYGVKD. V trimming: 8 bases; J trimming: 2 bases; junction bases outside the gene matches: 11. This TCR came from a woman under 40 in good health and CMV-seropositive. Source material: PBMCs. The rearrangement joins TRBV10-3 to TRBJ2-5; 7 bases fit TRBD2. The CDR3 reads CAIRSGSGLQETQYF. CDR3 coding DNA: TGTGCCATCCGCAGCGGTAGCGGGCTACAAGAGACCCAGTACTTC.